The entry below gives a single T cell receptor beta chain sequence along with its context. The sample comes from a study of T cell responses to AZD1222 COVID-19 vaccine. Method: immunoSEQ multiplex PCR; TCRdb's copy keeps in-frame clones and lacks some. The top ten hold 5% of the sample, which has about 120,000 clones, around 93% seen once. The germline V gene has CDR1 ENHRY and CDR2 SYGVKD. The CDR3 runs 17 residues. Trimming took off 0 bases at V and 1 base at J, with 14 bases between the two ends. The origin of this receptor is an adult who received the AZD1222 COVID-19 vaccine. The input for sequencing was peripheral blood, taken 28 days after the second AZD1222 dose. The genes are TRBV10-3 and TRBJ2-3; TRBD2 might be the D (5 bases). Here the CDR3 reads CAISESQSSGGTDTQYF. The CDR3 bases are TGTGCCATCAGTGAGTCGCAGTCTTCCGGGGGCACAGATACGCAGTATTTT.